A selection of T cell receptor beta chains follows, all from one sample in a study of monozygotic twins with inflammatory bowel disease. Each CDR3 protein gets one entry in TCRdb, which reprocessed the 5' RACE reads and gives no DNA. Recorded for this sample: 150,000 to 200,000 distinct CDR3 sequences. Sequencing used blood. These receptor sequences come from a human donor with ulcerative colitis or Crohn's disease, or a healthy co-twin of an affected twin (not recorded which). Both conserved end residues are part of each CDR3.

cdr3_aa: CSARPDRRYYEQYF
v_call: TRBV20-1
j_call: TRBJ2-7

cdr3_aa: CASSVAGQGKPQHF
v_call: TRBV9
j_call: TRBJ1-5

cdr3_aa: CASSRGDNPTGELFF
v_call: TRBV5-5
j_call: TRBJ2-2

cdr3_aa: CASSQNRGQGITEAFF
v_call: TRBV3-1
j_call: TRBJ1-1

cdr3_aa: CSARDLKGGKTYQETQYF
v_call: TRBV20-1
j_call: TRBJ2-5

cdr3_aa: CASSSTRGGNEQFF
v_call: TRBV12-3/TRBV12-4
j_call: TRBJ2-1

cdr3_aa: CASSRGSYATNEKLFF
v_call: TRBV14
j_call: TRBJ1-4

cdr3_aa: CASSLSRQGNSPLHF
v_call: TRBV5-5
j_call: TRBJ1-6

cdr3_aa: CASSFWDRGLPTNEKLFF
v_call: TRBV21-1
j_call: TRBJ1-4

cdr3_aa: CASIHVNTEAFF
v_call: TRBV30
j_call: TRBJ1-1

cdr3_aa: CASTLGRSNTEAFF
v_call: TRBV7-2
j_call: TRBJ1-1

cdr3_aa: CASSGSGPPYNSPLHF
v_call: TRBV25-1
j_call: TRBJ1-6

cdr3_aa: CASSPGPGTDTQYF
v_call: TRBV5-1
j_call: TRBJ2-3

cdr3_aa: CATSSGTHGYTF
v_call: TRBV24-1
j_call: TRBJ1-2

cdr3_aa: CASSQDSAKIGPYEQYF
v_call: TRBV4-3
j_call: TRBJ2-7

cdr3_aa: CAISGGRGGSYNEQFF
v_call: TRBV10-3
j_call: TRBJ2-1

cdr3_aa: CATFYRDSHQGDTEAFF
v_call: TRBV10-3
j_call: TRBJ1-1

cdr3_aa: CASTTDLSNQPQHF
v_call: TRBV19
j_call: TRBJ1-5

cdr3_aa: CSASRVAGANEQFF
v_call: TRBV20-1
j_call: TRBJ2-1

cdr3_aa: CASSPFQGDNEQFF
v_call: TRBV18
j_call: TRBJ2-1

cdr3_aa: CASSFRGSETQYF
v_call: TRBV13
j_call: TRBJ2-5

cdr3_aa: CASSLESLAKNIQYF
v_call: TRBV7-2
j_call: TRBJ2-4

cdr3_aa: CASRTGGNTEAFF
v_call: TRBV3-1
j_call: TRBJ1-1

cdr3_aa: CASSFGDRQNTEAFF
v_call: TRBV7-9
j_call: TRBJ1-1

cdr3_aa: CASTLAGGNEQFF
v_call: TRBV2
j_call: TRBJ2-1